Sequencing of this TCR beta chain was carried out in a study of T cell repertoires in cytomegalovirus infection. Study-wide context: The authors relied on CMV epitopes, both recently identified HLA-C-restricted and well-studied HLA-B-restricted. Matching HLA type and CMV infection were both indicated by public TCR beta signatures. Notes on the study in general: Individuals carrying CMV plus the relevant HLA were identified by cumulative frequency of public TCR beta families. The study found HLA-C-restricted CMV-specific TCR beta clonotypes dominating the ex vivo response.

A word on this clonotype: The antigen is unknown.

This CDR3 contains 13 residues. Per germline, CDR1 MNHEY and CDR2 SMNVEV (reference sequence). Trimming shortened V by 4 bases and J by 4 bases, and 8 bases separated the two germline ends. TCRdb reanalysed the reads using MiXCR and keeps one entry per CDR3 protein. This sample has 230,000 or so distinct CDR3 sequences, with 35% to 45% found just once. V usage is TRBV27 and J usage is TRBJ2-1; no clear D. Sample: CD8+ T cells from cultured PBMCs, taken from culture after CMV antigen stimulation. The clonotype comes from a human donor in good health (CMV status not recorded). Some clones in this sample may be carry-over from other donors' samples. The CDR3 DNA is TGTGCCAGCAGTTCGGCGAGTTACAATGAGCAGTTCTTC. This codes for CASSSASYNEQFF.